This T cell receptor beta chain comes out of a study of siplizumab effects on memory and regulatory T cells. Assays captured roughly 9.3 x 10^4 TCR templates per sample. Generated by immunoSEQ multiplex PCR, the TCRdb table keeps only in-frame clones and is missing some. The sample shows about 69,000 clones, 80% to 90% of them seen only once. This clone appeared once. The antigen is undetermined. The junction and the germline gene differ at one end; a read error may be behind it. Germline V gene data show CDR1 as SQVTM and CDR2 as ANQGSEA. The CDR3 length is 14 residues. Study-wide results and limits: Phenotypic classification as naive or memory proved unattainable for roughly 75-97% of proliferating CD4+ or CD8+ clones. Significant reduction of alloreactive sequences traceable to unstimulated CD4+ memory cells was observed with siplizumab. The study found naive T cells seemingly more diverse than memory cells and seemingly major alloresponse contributors.

The TCR sequence derives from a human donor in good health. Input material: Tregs sorted from blood. The gene calls are TRBV29-1 and TRBJ2-4; D call uncertain. In DNA, the CDR3 is TGCAGCGTTGCCTCCTTGTTAGCCACAAACATTCAGTACTTC. Its translation is CSVASLLATNIQYF. Complete variable domain (other parts from reference TRBV29-1 and TRBJ2-4): SAVISQKPSRDICQRGTSLTIQCQVDSQVTMMFWYRQQPGQSLTLIATANQGSEATYESGFVIDKFPISRPNLTFSTLTVSNMSPEDSSIYLCSVASLLATNIQYFGAGTRLSVL.